Below, 23 T cell receptor beta chains from the same sample are listed, as sequenced in a study of blood T cell repertoires in COVID-19. Some clones are missing from TCRdb's copy, which holds only in-frame ones; the method was immunoSEQ multiplex PCR. Altogether 250,000 to 300,000 clones are present, 81% being singletons, with the ten largest covering about 2.9%. Sequenced input: peripheral blood. The origin of the receptors is an older woman with active or convalescent COVID-19.

This clone was seen a few times. The chain combines TRBV7-9 with TRBJ2-1, with D possibly matching TRBD1 (5 bases). The CDR3 loop spans 13 amino acids. Germline-derived CDR1 and CDR2 are SEHNR and FQNEAQ (reference sequence). Between the trimmed V and J ends, which lost 5 bases and 6 bases, there was a span of 11 bases. CDR3 nucleotide sequence: TGTGCCAGCAGCGCCAATAGGGGCAATGAGCAGTTCTTC. Amino acid sequence: CASSANRGNEQFF.

The chain combines TRBV15 with TRBJ1-5, with 7 bases identical to TRBD1. The CDR3 consists of 18 residues. The germline V gene encodes CDR1 LNHNV and CDR2 YYDKDF (reference sequence). J lost 0 bases, V lost 0 bases, and 8 bases had no gene match. Here the CDR3 reads CATSRDLQGQFSNQPQHF. The DNA of the CDR3 is TGTGCCACCAGCAGAGACCTCCAGGGACAGTTTAGCAATCAGCCCCAGCATTTT.

This chain links TRBV18 with TRBJ2-5; the D gene is possibly TRBD1 (6 bases). CDR1 and CDR2 from the germline V gene are KGHSH and LQKENI. CDR3 length: 14 amino acids. The ends were cut back, 5 bases at V and 5 bases at J, with 15 bases in the middle. The CDR3 coding sequence is TGTGCCAGCTCAGGACGTCCGCAGGGGGAGACCCAGTACTTC. Its protein is CASSGRPQGETQYF.

This chain links TRBV3-1 (or the pseudogene TRBV3-2) with TRBJ2-7; the match to TRBD1 covers 7 bases. Per germline, CDR1 LGHDT and CDR2 YNNKEL (reference sequence). The CDR3 contains 14 residues. V shed 3 bases, J shed 4 bases, and the junction held 6 bases outside the gene matches. Written as DNA, the CDR3 is TGTGCCAGCAGCCAGTCAGGGGGTTTTTACGAGCAGTACTTC. Residues: CASSQSGGFYEQYF.

The chain combines TRBV7-8 with TRBJ1-5, with D perhaps matching TRBD1 (6 bases). The J call may be faulty, since TRBJ2-3 better matches the DNA end. The length of the CDR3 is 17 residues. The germline V gene has CDR1 SGHVS and CDR2 FQNEAQ. The CDR3 here is CASSLTEGTFSNQPQYF. Written as DNA, the CDR3 is TGTGCCAGCAGCTTGACGGAAGGGACATTTAGCAATCAGCCCCAGTATTTT.

Comment on this clone: This same CDR3 is encoded by further DNA sequences in the sample. The chain links TRBV7-3 to TRBJ2-3; TRBD2 agrees at 9 bases. Germline V gene lookup returns CDR1 SGHTA and CDR2 FQGTGA. The ends lost 1 base at V and 4 bases at J; junction bases unmatched: 3. The CDR3 has 15 amino acids. CDR3 sequence reads: CASSLSGGASDTQYF. CDR3 nucleotide sequence: TGTGCCAGCAGCTTAAGCGGGGGGGCATCAGATACGCAGTATTTT.

This chain connects TRBV6-2 or TRBV6-3 to TRBJ1-4; D remains ambiguous. The germline V and J ends were trimmed by 2 bases and 2 bases, with 3 bases remaining between them. This CDR3 spans 13 amino acids. Germline CDR1 is MNHEY and CDR2 is SVGEGT. The CDR3 loop reads CASSYPTNEKLFF. In nucleotides, the CDR3 is TGTGCCAGCAGTTACCCGACTAATGAAAAACTGTTTTTT.

The chain links TRBV11-3 to TRBJ2-3; TRBD2 agrees at 7 bases. Germline assignment: CDR1 SGHNT and CDR2 YENEEA. There are 14 residues in the CDR3. V lost 1 base, J lost 7 bases, and 5 bases stayed unmatched. The chain's CDR3 is CASSLGDYRNTQYF. Here the CDR3 DNA reads TGTGCCAGCAGCTTAGGGGACTATAGGAATACGCAGTATTTT.

The CDR3: CASSQQGYDNEQFF. CDR3 sequence (DNA): TGCGCCAGCAGTCAGCAGGGTTATGACAATGAGCAGTTCTTC. The chain carries TRBV5-1 and TRBJ2-1; possible D gene TRBD1, 5 bases. This CDR3 has 14 residues. Trimming shortened V by 5 bases and J by 5 bases, and 14 bases separated the two germline ends. CDR1 and CDR2 from the germline V gene are SGHRS and YFSETQ.

This clone was picked up a small number of times. V usage is TRBV5-5 and J usage is TRBJ1-5; possible D gene TRBD1, 5 bases. The V end lost 0 bases, the J end lost 2 bases, and 6 bases lay between the germline ends. The CDR3 loop spans 14 amino acids. Germline assignment: CDR1 SGHKS and CDR2 YYEKEE (reference sequence). CDR3 in amino acids: CASSLEGGNQPQHF. The CDR3 bases are TGTGCCAGCAGCTTGGAAGGGGGCAATCAGCCCCAGCATTTT.

The gene calls are TRBV27 and TRBJ2-3; 8 bases fit TRBD1. The CDR3 loop spans 17 amino acids. Germline V gene data show CDR1 as MNHEY and CDR2 as SMNVEV (reference sequence). The J segment lost 2 bases and the V segment lost 1 base, leaving 8 bases of the junction unmatched. CDR3 nucleotide sequence: TGTGCCAGCAGTTTATGGGGCAGGGGGCGTAACACAGATACGCAGTATTTT. The encoded protein is CASSLWGRGRNTDTQYF.

This clone was detected only once. The chain combines TRBV18 with TRBJ2-3, with D possibly being TRBD1 (6 bases). The ends were cut back, 6 bases at V and 2 bases at J, with 15 bases in the middle. CDR1 KGHSH and CDR2 LQKENI come from the germline V gene. The CDR3 has 15 residues. The CDR3 nucleotides are TGTGCCAGCTCCACAGAGACAGGCTCCACAGATACGCAGTATTTT. Amino acid sequence: CASSTETGSTDTQYF.

The CDR3 nucleotides read TGTGCCAGCTCACCAAAGCGGGGGACCTGGTTAGGAGGCAATGAGCAGTTCTTC. It translates to CASSPKRGTWLGGNEQFF. This chain connects TRBV18 to TRBJ2-1, with 8 bases that match TRBD2. This CDR3 is built from 18 residues. Germline values: CDR1 KGHSH, CDR2 LQKENI. V lost 2 bases, J lost 6 bases, and 15 bases stayed unmatched.

The chain recombines TRBV9 with TRBJ1-5, with D perhaps matching TRBD1 (5 bases). The germline CDR1 and CDR2 sequences are SGDLS and YYNGEE. Trimming removed 0 bases at V and 7 bases at J, with 14 bases between. The CDR3 has 15 residues. CDR3 nucleotide sequence: TGTGCCAGCAGCGTAGGCCAGGGAATCGGCCAGCCCCAGCATTTT. This sequence encodes CASSVGQGIGQPQHF.

The chain joins TRBV30 to TRBJ1-2; the D gene is possibly TRBD1 (6 bases). CDR3 length equals 11 residues. CDR1 is GTSNPN, CDR2 SVGIG, per germline (reference sequence). The V gene lost 7 bases and the J gene lost 2 bases, with 8 bases spanning the gap. CDR3 DNA sequence: TGTGCCTCGGACAGAAACTATGGCTACACCTTC. This gives the protein CASDRNYGYTF. Combining the CDR3 with reference TRBV30 and TRBJ1-2 gives the whole variable domain SQTIHQWPATLVQPVGSPLSLECTVEGTSNPNLYWYRQAAGRGLQLLFYSVGIGQISSEVPQNLSASRPQDRQFILSSKKLLLSDSGFYLCASDRNYGYTFGSGTRLTVV.

The chain joins TRBV6-5 to TRBJ1-1; possibly TRBD1 for D (6 bases). Germline V CDR1 and CDR2: MNHEY, SVGAGI. The CDR3 totals 14 residues. V was cut by 2 bases and J by 4 bases, with 11 bases left in between. CDR3 sequence: CASSYQGLRTEAFF. CDR3 DNA: TGTGCCAGCAGTTACCAGGGGCTGCGCACTGAAGCTTTCTTT.

CDR3 sequence: CASSPMSAGRMATIYF. As DNA, the CDR3 is TGCGCCAGCAGCCCGATGTCCGCAGGGAGGATGGCCACCATATATTTT. The chain joins TRBV4-3 to TRBJ1-3; D possibly corresponds to TRBD1 (5 bases). This CDR3 has 16 amino acids. Germline V gene data show CDR1 as LGHNA and CDR2 as YSLEER. V was cut by 4 bases and J by 9 bases, with 22 bases left in between.

For the CDR3, the DNA is TGTGCCAGCACCGAAGATGGCGGGGGTATGGAGACCCAGTACTTC. This gives the protein CASTEDGGGMETQYF. The chain recombines TRBV2 with TRBJ2-5; TRBD2 matches 7 bases. The CDR3 extends over 15 amino acids. V gave up 7 bases and J gave up 5 bases; unmatched junction bases: 13. Per the germline V gene, CDR1 is SNHLY and CDR2 is FYNNEI.

The chain joins TRBV3-1 (or the pseudogene TRBV3-2) to TRBJ1-1; the D is unclear. The germline V gene has CDR1 LGHDT and CDR2 YNNKEL (reference sequence). With 1 base removed from V and 5 bases from J, the gap between germline ends came to 8 bases. CDR3 size: 13 residues. The CDR3 protein is CASSQVGRTEAFF. CDR3 nucleotide sequence: TGTGCCAGCAGCCAAGTGGGGAGGACTGAAGCTTTCTTT.

This chain connects TRBV7-8 to TRBJ1-1; TRBD1 agrees at 7 bases. Per germline, CDR1 SGHVS and CDR2 FQNEAQ. The V gene end was trimmed by 5 bases and the J gene end by 1 base; junction bases not matched to a gene: 7. This CDR3 is built from 15 residues. The CDR3 protein is CASSLTGTANTEAFF. The DNA for the CDR3 is TGTGCCAGCAGCCTAACCGGGACAGCGAACACTGAAGCTTTCTTT. Together with reference TRBV7-8 and TRBJ1-1, the CDR3 gives the full variable domain: GAGVSQSPRYKVAKRGQDVALRCDPISGHVSLFWYQQALGQGPEFLTYFQNEAQLDKSGLPSDRFFAERPEGSVSTLKIQRTQQEDSAVYLCASSLTGTANTEAFFGQGTRLTVV.

The chain carries TRBV29-1 and TRBJ1-3; D remains unclear. V dropped 0 bases and J dropped 2 bases, with 5 bases sitting between them. Germline V gene lookup returns CDR1 SQVTM and CDR2 ANQGSEA. This CDR3 region has 13 residues. The CDR3 nucleotides read TGCAGCGTTGAAGATCTCCCTGGAAACACCATATATTTT. Residues: CSVEDLPGNTIYF.

V and J are TRBV7-3 and TRBJ2-1; a weak D match, TRBD1 (6 bases). V was shortened by 2 bases and J by 6 bases, with 11 bases between the two germline ends. The CDR3 covers 14 residues. From germline, CDR1 is SGHTA and CDR2 FQGTGA. In DNA, the CDR3 is TGTGCCAGCAGCTTAGCCCCACAGGGCAATGAGCAGTTCTTC. Translation gives CASSLAPQGNEQFF.

V gene TRBV7-2 combines with J gene TRBJ1-1; possible D gene TRBD1, 5 bases. V was clipped by 1 base and J by 0 bases, with 18 bases between them. The CDR3 is made up of 18 amino acids. From germline, CDR1 is SGHTA and CDR2 FQGNSA. CDR3 residues: CASSLGRGLAAMNTEAFF. CDR3 nucleotides: TGTGCCAGCAGCTTAGGGCGGGGACTAGCGGCTATGAACACTGAAGCTTTCTTT.